Listed below are T cell receptor beta chains from one sample, sequenced in a study of OX40 agonist ivuxolimab in advanced cancers. Libraries were prepared by immunoSEQ multiplex PCR; TCRdb keeps only in-frame clonotypes and omits some of them. The sample contains fewer than 80,000 clones, about 90% of which appear only once. The sample consisted of CD4+ or CD8+ T cells sorted from blood, taken in a trial of the OX40 agonist ivuxolimab. All receptors come from an adult with an advanced solid tumor such as melanoma, head and neck, liver or kidney cancer. Both conserved end residues are part of each CDR3. Each record gives: D gene, J gene, V gene, clone size, CDR3 protein, CDR3 DNA. The D gene is left open where the match is weak. Clone size, where shown, is once, few, many, or a class for clones that have expanded.

TRBD2,TRBJ2-2,TRBV7-9,NA,CASSAAGTTTGELFF,TGTGCCAGCAGCGCAGCCGGGACTACCACCGGGGAGCTGTTTTTT
NA,TRBJ2-7,TRBV5-6,NA,CASSLWVYEQYF,TGTGCCAGCAGCTTGTGGGTCTACGAGCAGTACTTC
NA,TRBJ1-1,TRBV6-1,NA,CASSEARSYTEAFF,TGTGCCAGCAGTGAAGCGCGAAGTTACACTGAAGCTTTCTTT
TRBD2,TRBJ2-3,TRBV6-5,NA,CASSTSGGSTDTQYF,TGTGCCAGCAGCACGTCGGGGGGGAGTACAGATACGCAGTATTTT
TRBD1,TRBJ2-7,TRBV10-2,NA,CASTAFGTGRSYEQYF,TGCGCCAGCACTGCGTTTGGGACAGGTCGTTCCTACGAGCAGTACTTC
NA,TRBJ2-3,TRBV19,NA,CATSTANGDTQYF,TGTGCCACCTCTACTGCTAATGGAGATACGCAGTATTTT
NA,TRBJ2-5,TRBV7-3,NA,CASSLNGVWETQYF,TGTGCCAGCAGCTTAAATGGGGTCTGGGAGACCCAGTACTTC
NA,TRBJ1-1,TRBV19,few,CASSGPMNTEAFF,TGTGCCAGTAGTGGGCCCATGAACACTGAAGCTTTCTTT
NA,TRBJ2-7,TRBV28,NA,CASSHGGLYAYEQYF,TGTGCCAGCAGTCACGGTGGACTTTACGCCTACGAGCAGTACTTC
NA,TRBJ2-1,TRBV5-8,NA,CASSSGVSFHNEQFF,TGTGCCAGCAGCTCGGGGGTTTCGTTCCACAATGAGCAGTTCTTC
TRBD2,TRBJ2-6,TRBV11-1,once,CASSLARGAGANVLTF,TGTGCCAGCAGCTTAGCGCGGGGGGCTGGGGCCAACGTCCTGACTTTC
NA,TRBJ2-1,TRBV13,NA,CASSGGRGNEQFF,TGTGCCAGCAGCGGAGGTCGGGGCAATGAGCAGTTCTTC
TRBD2,TRBJ2-5,TRBV18,NA,CASSPDGLADQETQYF,TGTGCCAGCTCACCCGACGGACTAGCGGATCAAGAGACCCAGTACTTC
NA,TRBJ2-7,TRBV6-5,NA,CASSYSDYSYEQYF,TGTGCCAGCAGTTACTCCGACTACTCCTACGAGCAGTACTTC
TRBD2,TRBJ2-7,TRBV9,NA,CASSEPGGGYEQYF,TGTGCCAGCAGCGAGCCCGGGGGGGGCTACGAGCAGTACTTC
TRBD1,TRBJ1-1,TRBV5-5,once,CASSPGTGEAFF,TGTGCCAGCAGCCCGGGGACAGGTGAAGCTTTCTTT
TRBD1,TRBJ1-2,TRBV19,NA,CASSISMGDSDLRNYGYTF,TGTGCCAGTAGTATCTCCATGGGGGACAGCGACCTCCGAAACTATGGCTACACCTTC
NA,TRBJ1-5,TRBV7-3,NA,CASSLVAPEFLVDQPQHF,TGTGCCAGCAGCTTAGTGGCACCAGAGTTTCTAGTCGATCAGCCCCAGCATTTT
TRBD1,TRBJ1-4,TRBV6-5,NA,CASRDRVGEKLFF,TGTGCCAGCAGGGACAGGGTCGGGGAAAAACTGTTTTTT
NA,TRBJ2-6,TRBV5-8,NA,CASSFGSGANVLTF,TGTGCCAGCAGCTTTGGCTCTGGGGCCAACGTCCTGACTTTC
NA,TRBJ1-1,TRBV5-6,few,CASRSARAMNTEAFF,TGTGCCAGCAGGAGTGCTCGGGCTATGAACACTGAAGCTTTCTTT
NA,TRBJ2-4,TRBV18,NA,CASSPEDVLAKNIQYF,TGTGCCAGCTCACCGGAGGATGTACTAGCCAAAAACATTCAGTACTTC
TRBD2,TRBJ2-1,TRBV29-1,NA,CSVSLAGGLLEQFF,TGCAGCGTCTCACTAGCGGGAGGTCTCCTGGAGCAGTTCTTC
NA,TRBJ2-2,TRBV11-1,once,CASSLMGGTGELFF,TGTGCCAGCAGCTTAATGGGAGGCACCGGGGAGCTGTTTTTT
NA,TRBJ2-1,TRBV28,NA,CASSYPGAAGNEQFF,TGTGCCAGCAGTTACCCTGGGGCAGCTGGGAATGAGCAGTTCTTC
TRBD1,TRBJ1-1,TRBV9,few,CASSETGRVNTEAFF,TGTGCCAGCAGCGAGACAGGGAGGGTGAACACTGAAGCTTTCTTT
TRBD1,TRBJ2-5,TRBV10-3,NA,CAISDSDRVRTDAPETQYF,TGTGCCATCAGTGACTCGGACAGGGTCCGGACTGACGCCCCAGAGACCCAGTACTTC
NA,TRBJ2-7,TRBV5-1,NA,CASSPGTYEQYF,TGCGCCAGCAGCCCGGGGACCTACGAGCAGTACTTC
NA,TRBJ2-7,TRBV5-6,NA,CASSFGNSYEQYF,TGTGCCAGCAGCTTCGGGAATTCATACGAGCAGTACTTC